Included here is one T cell receptor (beta chain) sequence, with context. The sample is drawn from a study of cytomegalovirus exposure and HLA in healthy donors. PCR was performed using 60 Vbeta and 13 Jbeta primers. Sequenced by immunoSEQ multiplex PCR; TCRdb stores in-frame clones only, minus some. Among 150,000 to 200,000 clones listed, roughly three quarters were seen once. The source of this sequence is a male donor in good health and CMV-seropositive. The sequenced sample was PBMCs.

The CDR3: CASSGRTEDPFDTEAFF. The CDR3 nucleotides read TGTGCCAGCAGCGGGCGAACAGAAGATCCGTTTGACACTGAAGCTTTCTTT. The chain combines TRBV9 with TRBJ1-1; no definite D call. Germline CDR1 and CDR2: SGDLS and YYNGEE. Deletions cut 3 bases from V and 3 bases from J, with 21 bases between. CDR3 length: 17 amino acids.